This is a list of T cell receptor beta chains from one sample in a study of shared clonotypes between healthy human individuals. Assay used: immunoSEQ multiplex PCR; TCRdb lists only in-frame clones, some missing. Here the sample spans about 340,000 clones, about 70% being singletons. Sequenced sample: memory CD4+ T cells sorted from blood. These TCRs come from a man aged 25-45 years in good health. The CDR3 runs from the conserved cysteine through the conserved F or W. The D gene is left open where the match is weak. The size of a clone is reported for some rows only, either as once, few or many, or as a class for expanded clones.

d_call	clone_size	v_call	j_call	cdr3_nt	cdr3_aa
-	-	TRBV11-2	TRBJ2-2	TGTGCCAGCAGCTTTGGCCCCCAGAACACCGGGGAGCTGTTTTTT	CASSFGPQNTGELFF
TRBD2	-	TRBV18	TRBJ2-3	TGTGCCAGCTCCCTCGGGGTAGCGGGAGCAAAAGATACGCAGTATTTT	CASSLGVAGAKDTQYF
TRBD1	-	TRBV5-1	TRBJ2-7	TGCGCCAGCAGCCAAAGAACAGGGGACAACGAGCAGTACTTC	CASSQRTGDNEQYF
-	-	TRBV11-3	TRBJ2-3	TGTGCCAGCAGCCTCTACCCCACAGATACGCAGTATTTT	CASSLYPTDTQYF
-	-	TRBV27	TRBJ1-1	TGTGCCAGCAGTTTATCACCAGGGAACACTGAAGCTTTCTTT	CASSLSPGNTEAFF
TRBD2	-	TRBV10-3	TRBJ2-7	TGTGCCATCGGGGGGGACTTCCCCTACGAGCAGTACTTC	CAIGGDFPYEQYF
-	few	TRBV7-9	TRBJ2-7	TGTGCCAGCAGACCGGACAGCTCCTACGAGCAGTACTTC	CASRPDSSYEQYF
TRBD2	-	TRBV7-2	TRBJ2-1	TGTGCCAGCAGCAGGATAGCGGGAGGGCAGAATGAGCAGTTCTTC	CASSRIAGGQNEQFF
-	-	TRBV27	TRBJ1-5	TGTGCCAGCAGTCACTCGACCAGTAATCAGCCCCAGCATTTT	CASSHSTSNQPQHF
-	-	TRBV11-3	TRBJ2-7	TGTGCCAGCAGCCCCAGTGACGGCAATTACGAGCAGTACTTC	CASSPSDGNYEQYF
-	-	TRBV14	TRBJ2-3	TGTGCCAGCAGCCAACCCTCATGGAAAGGGACCACAGATACGCAGTATTTT	CASSQPSWKGTTDTQYF
TRBD1	-	TRBV11-3	TRBJ1-5	TGTGCCAGCAGCCAACCCGACAGGGGGATAATAAGCTGGGGCAATCAGCCCCAGCATTTT	CASSQPDRGIISWGNQPQHF
TRBD2	once	TRBV7-8	TRBJ2-5	TGTGCTTCGGGACTAGCGGGAGTGGTAGGCGAAGAGACCCAGTACTTC	CASGLAGVVGEETQYF
TRBD2	-	TRBV2	TRBJ2-2	TGTGCCAGCAGTGCCCCTAACACCGGGACTAACTGGTCCGGGGAGCTGTTTTTT	CASSAPNTGTNWSGELFF
-	-	TRBV5-1	TRBJ2-2	TGCGCCAGCAGCTTGGAAGGGGGTCACACCGGGGAGCTGTTTTTT	CASSLEGGHTGELFF
TRBD1	-	TRBV14	TRBJ2-2	TGTGCCAGCAGCCGGCTAGGACAGGGCGACACCGGGGAGCTGTTTTTT	CASSRLGQGDTGELFF
-	once	TRBV5-5	TRBJ1-4	TGTGCCAGCAGCGAAATCAATGAAAAACTGTTTTTT	CASSEINEKLFF
-	-	TRBV18	TRBJ1-5	TGTGCCAGCTCACAGGGATATAGCAATCAGCCCCAGCATTTT	CASSQGYSNQPQHF
-	once	TRBV27	TRBJ2-3	TGTGCCAGCAGTCCACCGGGACGGCCCACAGATACGCAGTATTTT	CASSPPGRPTDTQYF
TRBD1	few	TRBV4-3	TRBJ1-1	TGCGCCAGCAGCCGCACGAACCTCCGGGACAGGGGCCTGAACACTGAAGCTTTCTTT	CASSRTNLRDRGLNTEAFF
-	-	TRBV9	TRBJ2-1	TGTGCCAGCAGCGTAGAGTCAGGGTCTGAGCAGTTCTTC	CASSVESGSEQFF
-	-	TRBV5-4	TRBJ2-5	TGTGCCAGCAGCTTCAATTCAGGGTGGCAAGAGACCCAGTACTTC	CASSFNSGWQETQYF
TRBD1	-	TRBV6-1	TRBJ1-5	TGTGCCAGCAGTGAGCAGACAGGGGCGGGTCAGCCCCAGCATTTT	CASSEQTGAGQPQHF
-	-	TRBV4-1	TRBJ2-3	TGCGCCAGCAGCCAACCATGGGCCACAGATACGCAGTATTTT	CASSQPWATDTQYF
-	-	TRBV5-1	TRBJ2-1	TGCGCCAGCAGCCCCCGGGACTTGTCCAATGAGCAGTTCTTC	CASSPRDLSNEQFF
-	-	TRBV7-2	TRBJ2-7	TGTGCCAGCAGCTTAAGGGGGAGGGGCGAGCAGTACTTC	CASSLRGRGEQYF
-	-	TRBV5-1	TRBJ2-2	TGCGCCAGCAGCCCTTTAGCGAGAGCGACCGGGGAGCTGTTTTTT	CASSPLARATGELFF
TRBD1	-	TRBV9	TRBJ2-6	TGTGCCAGCAGCCCAAGGACAGGGGAGCAGGGTCGCAGCTCTGGGGCCAACGTCCTGACTTTC	CASSPRTGEQGRSSGANVLTF
-	few	TRBV7-8	TRBJ2-5	TGTGCCAGCAGCTTAGGGCAGGGGAGTGGGACCCAGTACTTC	CASSLGQGSGTQYF
-	-	TRBV14	TRBJ2-7	TGTGCCAGCAACATCGGGGGCCCGACAGGGCGCCGGAACGAGCAGTACTTC	CASNIGGPTGRRNEQYF
-	-	TRBV10-3	TRBJ2-7	TGTGCCATCAGGAAAAACATTGGCCCCTACGAGCAGTACTTC	CAIRKNIGPYEQYF
-	-	TRBV6-1	TRBJ1-1	TGTGCCAGCAGGTCAGTGGGGGGGGGTACTGAAGCTTTCTTT	CASRSVGGGTEAFF
TRBD1	-	TRBV19	TRBJ1-2	TGTGCCAGTAGTTCCGGGACAGGGGATCTTAAGCGTGGCTACACCTTC	CASSSGTGDLKRGYTF
TRBD1	few	TRBV29-1	TRBJ2-5	TGCAGCGCCAGACAGGGCGCGGGAGAGACCCAGTACTTC	CSARQGAGETQYF
TRBD1	few	TRBV6-6	TRBJ2-2	TGTGCCAGCAGTTACCTAAACAGGGGGCAAACCGGGGAGCTGTTTTTT	CASSYLNRGQTGELFF
TRBD1	-	TRBV5-6	TRBJ2-7	TGTGCCAGCAGCTTGGTGGCAGGGGGCGCGGGAGAGCAGTACTTC	CASSLVAGGAGEQYF
-	-	TRBV2	TRBJ2-7	TGTGCCAGCAGGATACCGACACGCGGAAGCGAGCAGTACTTC	CASRIPTRGSEQYF
TRBD1	-	TRBV18	TRBJ2-5	TGTGCCAGCTCACGGAACAGGGGAGAAGAGACCCAGTACTTC	CASSRNRGEETQYF
-	once	TRBV6-6	TRBJ2-7	TGTGCCAGCAGTTCCGGAGGCGTCAGCATCCAGCAGTACTTC	CASSSGGVSIQQYF
-	-	TRBV9	TRBJ1-2	TGTGCCAGCAGCGAGACCCCTAACTATGGCTACACCTTC	CASSETPNYGYTF
-	few	TRBV7-9	TRBJ1-4	TGTGCCAGCAGCTTAAAACGGGATGGTGAAAAACTGTTTTTT	CASSLKRDGEKLFF
-	-	TRBV6-1	TRBJ2-3	TGTGCCAGCAGTGGTGTCGTAGTGCTCACAGATACGCAGTATTTT	CASSGVVVLTDTQYF
-	-	TRBV7-2	TRBJ2-7	TGTGCCAGCAGCCTTCTCTACGAGCAGTACTTC	CASSLLYEQYF
-	few	TRBV6-5	TRBJ1-5	TGTGCCAGCGGAATTAATCAGCCCCAGCATTTT	CASGINQPQHF
-	-	TRBV6-5	TRBJ1-1	TGTGCCAGCAGTTACTTTGGGGGCGTCGGGACTGAAGCTTTCTTT	CASSYFGGVGTEAFF
-	few	TRBV5-4	TRBJ2-1	TGTGCCAGCAGCCGAGAGGAGTACGAGCAGTTCTTC	CASSREEYEQFF
-	-	TRBV18	TRBJ2-3	TGTGCCAGCTCACCCGGAGGGGTCGCAACAGATACGCAGTATTTT	CASSPGGVATDTQYF
TRBD1	-	TRBV28	TRBJ2-7	TGTGCCAGCAGTTTTCGGCTACAGGGGGCCCCGCGATACGAGCAGTACTTC	CASSFRLQGAPRYEQYF
-	few	TRBV28	TRBJ2-7	TGTGCCAGCAGTTTTAGTTTCGGGCAGAACTCCTACGAGCAGTACTTC	CASSFSFGQNSYEQYF
TRBD2	-	TRBV7-3	TRBJ2-1	TGTGCCAGCAGCTCCTACTCTCTAGCGGGAGGGGCCACTGAGCAGTTCTTC	CASSSYSLAGGATEQFF
-	-	TRBV5-1	TRBJ2-3	TGCGCCAGCAGCTTGGACGGGACGGTAGATACGCAGTATTTT	CASSLDGTVDTQYF
-	few	TRBV9	TRBJ2-5	TGTGCCAGCAACCGGGACAACCTGCAAGAGACCCAGTACTTC	CASNRDNLQETQYF
-	-	TRBV7-9	TRBJ2-1	TGTGCCAGCAGCCCCCAGAGAATCTCCTACAATGAGCAGTTCTTC	CASSPQRISYNEQFF
TRBD2	-	TRBV2	TRBJ2-3	TGTGCCAGCAGGAGTCTAGCGGGAGGAGATACGCAGTATTTT	CASRSLAGGDTQYF
-	-	TRBV28	TRBJ2-5	TGTGCCAGCAGACTACAGCTCCGGGAGACCCAGTACTTC	CASRLQLRETQYF
-	many	TRBV5-1	TRBJ2-7	TGCGCCAGCAACAGGGACTACGAGCAGTACTTC	CASNRDYEQYF
TRBD1	-	TRBV10-1	TRBJ2-7	TGCGCCAGCAGTGAGTCAGACAGGGCCCACGAGCAGTACTTC	CASSESDRAHEQYF